A selection of T cell receptor beta chains follows, all from one sample in a study of T cell responses to AZD1222 COVID-19 vaccine. Repertoires were generated with immunoSEQ multiplex PCR, while TCRdb's copy carries only in-frame clones and drops some. This table has about 140,000 clones, more than 85% appearing once. The starting material was peripheral blood, obtained on day 0 of AZD1222 vaccination. The receptors here all came from an adult in good health. The CDR3 runs from the conserved cysteine through the conserved F or W. D genes are given only for firm matches. Only some rows state a clone size, as once, few, many or a class for expanded clones.

CDR3 | DNA | V | size | D | J
CASSPHGQGAYEQYF | TGCGCCAGCAGCCCTCACGGACAGGGGGCCTACGAGCAGTACTTC | TRBV4-3 | . | TRBD1 | TRBJ2-7
CASSQGIPTGNGETQYF | TGTGCCAGCAGCCAAGGAATCCCCACCGGGAACGGGGAGACCCAGTACTTC | TRBV3-1/TRBV3-2 | . | . | TRBJ2-5
CSASTGREFNEQFF | TGCAGTGCTAGTACTGGGCGGGAGTTCAATGAGCAGTTCTTC | TRBV20-1 | . | TRBD2 | TRBJ2-1
CASSWVSGGNQPQHF | TGTGCCAGCAGTTGGGTCTCCGGAGGCAATCAGCCCCAGCATTTT | TRBV6-2/TRBV6-3 | few | . | TRBJ1-5
CASSPKQNYGYTF | TGTGCCAGCAGCCCGAAACAAAACTATGGCTACACCTTC | TRBV5-6 | . | . | TRBJ1-2
CASSKTLTGQPQHF | TGTGCCAGCAGCAAAACCCTTACCGGACAGCCCCAGCATTTT | TRBV27 | . | . | TRBJ1-5
CASSESGSNQPQHF | TGCGCCAGCAGTGAGTCGGGTAGCAATCAGCCCCAGCATTTT | TRBV10-2 | . | . | TRBJ1-5
CASSRDRNTEAFF | TGTGCCAGTAGTCGGGACAGGAACACTGAAGCTTTCTTT | TRBV19 | once | TRBD1 | TRBJ1-1
CSAPGTGLGANTEAFF | TGCAGCGCCCCTGGGACAGGGCTGGGGGCGAACACTGAAGCTTTCTTT | TRBV29-1 | . | TRBD1 | TRBJ1-1
CASSLRGEKLFF | TGTGCCAGCAGCTTAAGGGGGGAGAAACTGTTTTTT | TRBV5-5 | few | . | TRBJ1-4
CASSLREGRGETQYF | TGTGCCAGCAGCTTAAGGGAGGGCAGAGGAGAGACCCAGTACTTC | TRBV13 | . | TRBD2 | TRBJ2-5
CASSQVDANYGYTF | TGTGCCAGCAGCCAAGTGGATGCTAACTATGGCTACACCTTC | TRBV3-1/TRBV3-2 | once | . | TRBJ1-2
CASSFSGYEKLFF | TGTGCCAGCAGTTTTTCGGGTTACGAAAAACTGTTTTTT | TRBV27 | few | . | TRBJ1-4
CASNLAGESHEQYF | TGTGCCAGTAATCTAGCGGGAGAATCCCACGAGCAGTACTTC | TRBV19 | . | TRBD2 | TRBJ2-7
CASSSGLTTYEQYF | TGTGCCAGCAGCTCGGGTCTTACGACCTACGAGCAGTACTTC | TRBV5-5 | . | . | TRBJ2-7
CASPIRDSYGYTF | TGTGCCTCGCCGATCCGGGACAGCTATGGCTACACCTTC | TRBV30 | few | TRBD1 | TRBJ1-2
CAWSVDSYNEQFF | TGTGCCTGGAGTGTCGACAGCTACAATGAGCAGTTCTTC | TRBV30 | once | . | TRBJ2-1